One and the same sample provided the 5 T cell receptor beta chains below, sequenced in a study of technical replicates of blood from a handful of donors. Data came from immunoSEQ multiplex PCR; TCRdb stores just in-frame clones and leaves some out. The sample has around 76,000 clones; approximately 96% are singletons. Sequencing used T cells isolated from PBMCs. These receptors originate from a human donor in good health.

This chain uses TRBV6-5 with TRBJ1-5; 10 bases agree with TRBD1. Germline CDR1 reads MNHEY; CDR2 reads SVGAGI. Trimming at V came to 5 bases and at J to 7 bases, leaving 8 bases not matched to a gene. There are 15 residues in the CDR3. The CDR3 protein is CASSPDRGYRQPQHF. Here the CDR3 DNA reads TGTGCCAGCAGTCCGGACAGGGGGTATCGGCAGCCCCAGCATTTT.

The rearrangement joins TRBV2 to TRBJ1-4; the match to TRBD1 covers 8 bases. CDR1 is SNHLY and CDR2 is FYNNEI in the germline V gene. The CDR3 spans 15 residues. V trimming: 9 bases; J trimming: 2 bases; junction bases outside the gene matches: 8. CDR3: CASKRDRLTNEKLFF. The CDR3 region has the DNA TGTGCCAGTAAGAGGGACAGGCTCACTAATGAAAAACTGTTTTTT.

The chain uses TRBV5-1 and TRBJ2-6; TRBD1 is a possible D gene (6 bases). The CDR3 sequence is 16 residues long. Germline CDR1 is SGHRS and CDR2 is YFSETQ. V was pared by 7 bases and J by 1 base, with 15 bases between. CDR3 DNA: TGCGCCAGCGCCCTACAGGGAATATCTGGGGCCAACGTCCTGACTTTC. Translating gives CASALQGISGANVLTF.

V usage is TRBV27 and J usage is TRBJ1-5, with a possible D match to TRBD1 (6 bases). The CDR3 has 16 amino acids. V shed 3 bases and J shed 1 base, with 13 bases lying between them. The germline V gene encodes CDR1 MNHEY and CDR2 SMNVEV (reference sequence). CDR3 sequence: CASSFRGPRSNQPQHF. CDR3 in DNA: TGTGCCAGCAGTTTCAGGGGACCGAGGAGCAATCAGCCCCAGCATTTT.

V and J are TRBV21-1 and TRBJ2-2; TRBD2 is the table's D call and was not checked against the DNA. TRBV21-1 is reported as a pseudogene. The CDR3 runs to 20 residues. DNA for the CDR3: TGTGCCAGCAGCAAATGCTTTTGGTCGATACCTACTATGGTCCCCGGGGAGCTGTTTTTT. Its protein product is CASSKCFWSIPTMVPGELFF.